A single sample gave rise to the 17 T cell receptor beta chains below, sequenced in a study of CD8 T cells in Susac syndrome. The authors reverse transcribed about 0.5 to 1 ug RNA with random hexamers. TCRdb re-called the immunoSEQ multiplex PCR reads with MiXCR, one entry per CDR3 protein. This sample has 200,000 or so distinct CDR3 sequences, with more than 90% found just once. Specimen: CD4+ T cells from PBMCs. All receptors derive from a human donor with multiple sclerosis.

The chain recombines TRBV5-1 with TRBJ2-7, with D unresolved. V was cut by 1 base and J by 5 bases, with 16 bases left in between. The germline gives CDR1 SGHRS, CDR2 YFSETQ. The CDR3 runs 15 residues. The CDR3 protein is CASSLSDPGLHEQYF. The CDR3 DNA is TGCGCCAGCAGCTTGTCTGACCCCGGGTTGCACGAGCAGTACTTC.

The chain links TRBV27 to TRBJ1-5, with D maybe TRBD1 (5 bases). CDR3 length equals 13 residues. Germline V gives CDR1 MNHEY, CDR2 SMNVEV (reference sequence). Trimming shortened V by 6 bases and J by 7 bases, and 13 bases separated the two germline ends. CDR3 DNA sequence: TGTGCCAGCAGCTCCAGGGTTAACCAGCCCCAGCATTTT. This sequence encodes CASSSRVNQPQHF.

V and J are TRBV4-2 and TRBJ2-3, with a weak D call TRBD2 (6 bases). CDR3 length: 14 amino acids. The germline V gene encodes CDR1 LGHNA and CDR2 YNFKEQ. V was clipped by 0 bases and J by 13 bases, with 17 bases between them. CDR3 loop: CASSQDSGSPGKYF. CDR3 DNA: TGTGCCAGCAGCCAAGATAGCGGCAGCCCAGGGAAGTATTTT.

The chain has TRBV18 and TRBJ2-1; unclear D gene. The CDR3 loop spans 16 amino acids. Germline assignment: CDR1 KGHSH and CDR2 LQKENI. Deletions cut 0 bases from V and 7 bases from J, with 16 bases between. DNA of the CDR3: TGTGCCAGCTCACCACCGTTGCGGCCAGTTGGGAATGAGCAGTTCTTC. Encoded protein: CASSPPLRPVGNEQFF.

The chain has TRBV4-1 and TRBJ1-4; no firm D call. CDR3 length equals 14 residues. Germline CDR1 and CDR2: MGHRA and YSYEKL. The V and J ends lost 4 bases and 8 bases respectively, with 14 bases between them. This CDR3 reads CASSPQERREKLFF. The CDR3 nucleotides are TGCGCCAGCAGCCCCCAGGAACGGCGAGAAAAACTGTTTTTT.

The chain carries TRBV4-1 and TRBJ1-2; no clear D. The CDR3 loop spans 12 amino acids. Germline values: CDR1 MGHRA, CDR2 YSYEKL. Deletions cut 1 base from V and 5 bases from J, with 5 bases between. The CDR3 loop reads CASSQVGYGYTF. Here the CDR3 DNA reads TGCGCCAGCAGCCAAGTGGGTTATGGCTACACCTTC.

V gene TRBV14 combines with J gene TRBJ2-3; 8 positions agree with TRBD2. Germline-derived CDR1 and CDR2 are SGHDN and FVKESK. V lost 5 bases and J lost 2; bases outside the gene matches: 9. This CDR3 has 16 residues. CDR3 sequence reads: CASSADSGAITDTQYF. DNA of the CDR3: TGTGCCAGCAGCGCCGATAGCGGGGCCATCACAGATACGCAGTATTTT.

V and J are TRBV19 and TRBJ2-7; 7 nucleotides agree with TRBD2. The CDR3 spans 15 residues. Germline V gene lookup returns CDR1 LNHDA and CDR2 SQIVND (reference sequence). J lost 2 bases, V lost 0 bases, and 4 bases had no gene match. In DNA form, the CDR3 reads TGTGCCAGTAGTATAGAGGGAGGGTTCACCTACGAGCAGTACTTC. It translates to CASSIEGGFTYEQYF.

This rearrangement joins TRBV29-1 to TRBJ2-7, with D hard to call. CDR3 length equals 12 residues. The germline V gene encodes CDR1 SQVTM and CDR2 ANQGSEA. V lost 6 bases to trimming and J lost 1 base, with 10 bases between them. The CDR3 nucleotides read TGCAGCGTAATCCTCAATTCCTACGAGCAGTACTTC. Translating it yields CSVILNSYEQYF.

The genes are TRBV14 and TRBJ2-1; 9 positions agree with TRBD2. This CDR3 is 16 amino acids long. V gave up 2 bases and J gave up 5 bases; unmatched junction bases: 7. In germline, CDR1 is SGHDN, CDR2 FVKESK. CDR3 region: CASSQLGGLANNEQFF. CDR3 bases: TGTGCCAGCAGCCAATTAGGGGGACTAGCTAACAATGAGCAGTTCTTC.

This rearrangement joins TRBV6-1 to TRBJ1-2; D remains ambiguous. The ends were cut back, 3 bases at V and 7 bases at J, with 12 bases in the middle. CDR1 and CDR2 (germline): MNHNS, SASEGT. The CDR3 has 13 amino acids. The CDR3 nucleotides are TGTGCCAGCAGTGATTATAACGATGGTGGCTACACCTTC. Translated, it gives CASSDYNDGGYTF.

The V gene is TRBV7-2, the J gene TRBJ2-7; TRBD2 matches at 7 bases. V lost 6 bases to trimming and J lost 3 bases; unmatched junction nucleotides: 5. From germline, CDR1 is SGHTA and CDR2 FQGNSA. The CDR3 length is 13 residues. CDR3 residues: CASSRDYLYEQYF. CDR3 sequence (DNA): TGTGCCAGCAGTCGGGACTACCTCTACGAGCAGTACTTC. The complete variable domain, with remaining parts taken from reference TRBV7-2 and TRBJ2-7, reads GAGVSQSPSNKVTEKGKDVELRCDPISGHTALYWYRQSLGQGLEFLIYFQGNSAPDKSGLPSDRFSAERTGGSVSTLTIQRTQQEDSAVYLCASSRDYLYEQYFGPGTRLTVT.

CDR3 sequence (DNA): TGCAGTGCCCCCGGGACTAGCGGGAGAGACATTCAGTACTTC. Its protein is CSAPGTSGRDIQYF. J is TRBJ2-4 and V is TRBV20-1; 14 positions match TRBD2. CDR1 is DFQATT, CDR2 SNEGSKA, per germline (reference sequence). Trimming at V came to 6 bases and at J to 8 bases, leaving 6 bases not matched to a gene. There are 14 residues in the CDR3.

This chain links TRBV18 with TRBJ1-2, with D perhaps matching TRBD1 (5 bases). CDR3 length equals 15 residues. Germline V gene data show CDR1 as KGHSH and CDR2 as LQKENI. V gave up 3 bases and J gave up 6 bases, with 17 bases separating them. CDR3 amino acids: CASSPGAGPGDGYTF. CDR3 in DNA: TGTGCCAGCTCACCCGGGGCAGGTCCTGGGGATGGCTACACCTTC.

The chain recombines TRBV12-5 with TRBJ1-1; no clear D. The ends were cut back, 6 bases at V and 4 bases at J, with 9 bases in the middle. This CDR3 has 12 residues. Germline values: CDR1 LGHNT, CDR2 FRNRAP. CDR3 protein: CASGTTPTEAFF. The CDR3 nucleotides read TGTGCTAGTGGGACAACACCCACTGAAGCTTTCTTT. The full variable domain, completed using reference TRBV12-5 and TRBJ1-1, is DARVTQTPRHKVTEMGQEVTMRCQPILGHNTVFWYRQTMMQGLELLAYFRNRAPLDDSGMPKDRFSAEMPDATLATLKIQPSEPRDSAVYFCASGTTPTEAFFGQGTRLTVV.

J is TRBJ2-7 and V is TRBV30; D is perhaps TRBD2 (5 bases). The CDR3 length is 14 residues. The V and J ends lost 0 bases and 4 bases respectively, with 13 bases between them. The V gene's germline CDR1 is GTSNPN and CDR2 SVGIG (reference sequence). The CDR3 region has the DNA TGTGCCTGGAGTGTAGCTAGCAAGTTATACGAGCAGTACTTC. Its translation: CAWSVASKLYEQYF. The variable domain in full, with the rest retrieved from reference TRBV30 and TRBJ2-7, is SQTIHQWPATLVQPVGSPLSLECTVEGTSNPNLYWYRQAAGRGLQLLFYSVGIGQISSEVPQNLSASRPQDRQFILSSKKLLLSDSGFYLCAWSVASKLYEQYFGPGTRLTVT.

In DNA, the CDR3 is TGTGCCAGTAGTATAGCCCCAGGGGGCGACTATGGCTACACCTTC. Amino acids: CASSIAPGGDYGYTF. The V call is TRBV19, the J call TRBJ1-2; TRBD1 agrees at 8 bases. The CDR3 sequence is 15 residues long. Unmatched junction bases numbered 4, after V lost 1 base and J lost 3 bases. Looked up from germline, CDR1 is LNHDA and CDR2 is SQIVND (reference sequence).